This is a list of T cell receptor beta chains from one sample in a study of radiotherapy plus CTLA-4 blockade in lung cancer. Libraries were prepared by immunoSEQ multiplex PCR; TCRdb keeps only in-frame clonotypes and omits some of them. Among 90,000 or so clones, 83% were seen once, and the ten largest hold around 0.79%. The sample here was peripheral blood, taken from a patient treated with radiotherapy plus ipilimumab. These receptors were collected from a human donor with non-small cell lung cancer who had stable disease on radiotherapy plus ipilimumab. Each CDR3 is given with its conserved first and last residue. D genes are given only for firm matches. Some rows mark clone size as missing; the rest say once, few, many or name a class of expanded clone.

j_gene,v_gene,d_gene,abundance,CDR3nt,CDR3aa
TRBJ2-3,TRBV2,-,-,TGTGCCAGCAGTGATGGTCTTCCCACAGATACGCAGTATTTT,CASSDGLPTDTQYF
TRBJ2-5,TRBV2,-,-,TGTGCCAGCAGCCTCGGGGGCGCCTTGGGAGAGACCCAGTACTTC,CASSLGGALGETQYF
TRBJ2-1,TRBV5-8,-,-,TGTGCCAGCAGCTTGCACGGGGCCAGCTCCTACAATGAGCAGTTCTTC,CASSLHGASSYNEQFF
TRBJ1-4,TRBV5-1,-,once,TGCGCCAGCAGCTCGACAGGAGCAACTAATGAAAAACTGTTTTTT,CASSSTGATNEKLFF
TRBJ2-7,TRBV7-3,TRBD1,once,TGTGCCAGCAGCTTACCTGGACAGGTCGAGCAGTACTTC,CASSLPGQVEQYF
TRBJ2-5,TRBV30,-,few,TGTGCCTGGAGTTCGGCCGGCAGGGGTCAAGAGACCCAGTACTTC,CAWSSAGRGQETQYF
TRBJ2-5,TRBV15,TRBD2,-,TGTGCCACCAGCAAGGGACTAGAAGAGACCCAGTACTTC,CATSKGLEETQYF
TRBJ1-6,TRBV27,-,-,TGTGCCAGCAGTTTTTCCGGGGCCATTGATAATTCACCCCTCCACTTT,CASSFSGAIDNSPLHF
TRBJ2-1,TRBV10-3,TRBD1,-,TGTGCCATCAGTGAAGGGGTTCCCGGGACAGGGGGCGCCCACAATGAGCAGTTCTTC,CAISEGVPGTGGAHNEQFF
TRBJ2-6,TRBV7-2,-,-,TGTGCCAGCAGCCTCGTGGGATCCCTTAACGTCCTGACTTTC,CASSLVGSLNVLTF
TRBJ2-2,TRBV4-1,TRBD1,-,TGCGCCAGCAGCCAAACAGGGGGCGGTCGGACCGGGGAGCTGTTTTTT,CASSQTGGGRTGELFF
TRBJ2-7,TRBV5-8,-,-,TGTGCCAGCAGCTTCCAGACCTACGAGCAGTACTTC,CASSFQTYEQYF
TRBJ1-6,TRBV28,TRBD1,-,TGTGCCAGCAGTTACAGGGGCCATTCACCCCTCCACTTT,CASSYRGHSPLHF
TRBJ2-7,TRBV5-1,-,-,TGCGCCAGCAGCTTGGACCGGGGGACGTCCTACGAGCAGTACTTC,CASSLDRGTSYEQYF